This T cell receptor (beta chain) derives from a study of T-cell memory formation after mild COVID-19. General study points: There was a balanced CD4/CD8 profile in clones contracting day 15 to 85, and later expanders leaned CD4+.

The V and J ends lost 6 bases and 2 bases, in that order; junction bases with no gene match: 9. This CDR3 has 16 amino acids. Each CDR3 protein is one row after TCRdb ran MiXCR on the 5' RACE reads. This sample has roughly 200,000 distinct CDR3 sequences, with roughly 17% found just once. In the case of this clonotype: Its antigen is as yet unknown.

The rearrangement links TRBV12-3 or TRBV12-4 to TRBJ2-3; TRBD1 matches 9 bases. The specimen sequenced was PBMCs or a T cell subset sorted from them (not recorded which). This sequence was found in an adult woman who had mild COVID-19 (a few samples of this study predate the infection). Cell type and time point are not known. CDR3 bases: TGTGCCAGCAGGTTGTGGGGACAGGGCTTCACAGATACGCAGTATTTT. The encoded protein is CASRLWGQGFTDTQYF.